This TCR beta chain was recorded in a study of a mutant IDH1 vaccine in newly diagnosed glioma. The table came from immunoSEQ multiplex PCR; TCRdb's copy has only in-frame clones and leaves some out. The sample lists about 56,000 clones, about 80% occurring once. On this clone: Its antigen is not identified.

J gave up 5 bases and V 3 bases, and 1 base lay outside the gene matches. The length of the CDR3 is 13 residues. Germline V gene sequence: CDR1 MNHEY, CDR2 SMNVEV (reference sequence). Time point defined: week 47, end of study. The investigators gave 300 ug of mutant IDH1 20-mer peptide in each vaccine dose, together with topical imiquimod. Material: PBMCs, obtained from a glioma patient whose treatment included an IDH1 peptide vaccine. The chain joins TRBV27 to TRBJ1-5; 7 bases line up with TRBD1. This TCR derives from a man aged 45 to 65 with glioma. CDR3 protein: CASSFTGDQPQHF. CDR3 sequence (DNA): TGTGCCAGCAGTTTCACAGGGGATCAGCCCCAGCATTTT.